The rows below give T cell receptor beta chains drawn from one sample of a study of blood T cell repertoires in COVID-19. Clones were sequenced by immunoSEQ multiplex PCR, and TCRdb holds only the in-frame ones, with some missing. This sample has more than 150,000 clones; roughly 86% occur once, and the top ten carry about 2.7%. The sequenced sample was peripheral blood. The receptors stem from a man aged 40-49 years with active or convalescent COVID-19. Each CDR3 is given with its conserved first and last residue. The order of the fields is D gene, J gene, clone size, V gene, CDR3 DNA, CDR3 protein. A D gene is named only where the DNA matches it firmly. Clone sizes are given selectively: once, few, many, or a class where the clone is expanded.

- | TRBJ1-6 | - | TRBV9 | TGTGCCAGCAGCCCCGGGACATCCTCTTCACCCCTCCACTTT | CASSPGTSSSPLHF
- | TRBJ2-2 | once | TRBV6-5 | TGTGCCAGCAGTTACAGAGGGGGAACCGGGGAGCTGTTTTTT | CASSYRGGTGELFF
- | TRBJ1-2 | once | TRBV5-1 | TGCGCCAGCAGCTTGGGGGCAGATGGCTACACCTTC | CASSLGADGYTF
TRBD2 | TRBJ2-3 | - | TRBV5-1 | TGCGCCAGCAGCCCCGGGGTAGCGGGGGGGCTGGCAGATACGCAGTATTTT | CASSPGVAGGLADTQYF
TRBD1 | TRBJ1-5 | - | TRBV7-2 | TGTGCCAGCAGCCGCGGACAGGCCCATCAGCCCCAGCATTTT | CASSRGQAHQPQHF
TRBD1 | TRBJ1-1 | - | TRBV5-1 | TGCGCCAGCAGCTACTACAGGGGCCTGAACACTGAAGCTTTCTTT | CASSYYRGLNTEAFF
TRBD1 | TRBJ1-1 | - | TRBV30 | TGTGCCTGGAGTCGGGACAGGGAGACTGAAGCTTTCTTT | CAWSRDRETEAFF
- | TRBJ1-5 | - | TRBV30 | TGTGCCTGGAGTGGCAACTCTAATCAGCCCCAGCATTTT | CAWSGNSNQPQHF
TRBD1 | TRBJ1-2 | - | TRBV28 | TGTGCCAGCAGTGACAGGGGATATGGCTACACCTTC | CASSDRGYGYTF
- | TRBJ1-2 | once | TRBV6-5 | TGTGCCAGCAGTTTCACCGGGAGACCGATGAACTATGGCTACACCTTC | CASSFTGRPMNYGYTF
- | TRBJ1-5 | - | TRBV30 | TGTGCCTGGAGTGGATCGGGTCAGCCCCAGCATTTT | CAWSGSGQPQHF
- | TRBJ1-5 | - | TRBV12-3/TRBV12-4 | TGTGCCAGCACTAATGGAGGCAATCAGCCCCAGCATTTT | CASTNGGNQPQHF
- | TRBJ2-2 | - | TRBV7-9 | TGTGCCAGCGGAAAGCCCGGGTACACCGGGGAGCTGTTTTTT | CASGKPGYTGELFF
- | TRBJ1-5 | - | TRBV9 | TGTGCCAGCAGCGCTCGGGACACCTATAGCAATCAGCCCCAGCATTTT | CASSARDTYSNQPQHF
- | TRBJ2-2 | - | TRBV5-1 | TGCGCCAGCAGCTTGCCGATGGGGGCGCAGGCCGGGGAGCTGTTTTTT | CASSLPMGAQAGELFF
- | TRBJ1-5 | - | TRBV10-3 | TGTGCCATCAGCGACAGCCCCAATCAGCCCCAGCATTTT | CAISDSPNQPQHF
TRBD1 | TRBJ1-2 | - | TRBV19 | TGTGCCAGTAGTAGAGTACGGGACAGCGTCTATGGCTACACCTTC | CASSRVRDSVYGYTF
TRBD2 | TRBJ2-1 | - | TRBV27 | TGTGCCAGCAGTTTATTGGCTAGCGGGGGGACGTTGTACAATGAGCAGTTCTTC | CASSLLASGGTLYNEQFF
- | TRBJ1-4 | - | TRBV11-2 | TGTGCCAGCAGCTTAGAGCGGTCCTTCCCGTTTTTT | CASSLERSFPFF
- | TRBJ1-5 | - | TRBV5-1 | TGCGCCAGCAGCTTGGCCGGGAGGGGGGATCAGCCCCAGCATTTT | CASSLAGRGDQPQHF
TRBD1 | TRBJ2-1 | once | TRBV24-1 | TGTGCCACCAGTGATTTAGAGACAGGGCCAGAGCAGTTCTTC | CATSDLETGPEQFF
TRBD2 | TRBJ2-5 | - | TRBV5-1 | TGCGCCAGCAGCCCCGGGACTAACTACCAAGAGACCCAGTACTTC | CASSPGTNYQETQYF
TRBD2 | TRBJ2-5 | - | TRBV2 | TGTGCCAGCAGTCAGGGAGGGGAGACCCAGTACTTC | CASSQGGETQYF
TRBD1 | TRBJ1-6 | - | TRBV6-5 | TGTGCCAGCAGCGGACAGGTTAATTCACCCCTCCACTTT | CASSGQVNSPLHF
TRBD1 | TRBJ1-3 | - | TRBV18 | TGTGCCAGCTCACCACCGGACAGGGCGGCTGGAAACACCATATATTTT | CASSPPDRAAGNTIYF
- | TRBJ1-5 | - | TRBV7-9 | TGTGCCAGCAGCTTGGAGGGTGATCAGCCCCAGCATTTT | CASSLEGDQPQHF
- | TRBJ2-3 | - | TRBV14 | TGTGCCAGCAGCCAAGGACTAGGTTGGGACACAGATACGCAGTATTTT | CASSQGLGWDTDTQYF
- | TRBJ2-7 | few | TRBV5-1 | TGCGCCAGCAGCTTGGAGACAGGCTACGAGCAGTACTTC | CASSLETGYEQYF
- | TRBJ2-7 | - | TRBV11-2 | TGTGCCAGCAGCCCAGGGTACCACGAGCAGTACTTC | CASSPGYHEQYF
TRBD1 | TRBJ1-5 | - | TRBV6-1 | TGTGCCAGCAGTGAACCAACCGGGACAGCCTTATTTCAGCCCCAGCATTTT | CASSEPTGTALFQPQHF
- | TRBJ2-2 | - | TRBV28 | TGTGCCAGCAGTGATCCAGGGGCGCTCACCGGGGAGCTGTTTTTT | CASSDPGALTGELFF
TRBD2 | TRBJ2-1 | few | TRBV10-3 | TGTGCCATCAGTGAGGGTAGCGGGGTGGGCAATGAGCAGTTCTTC | CAISEGSGVGNEQFF
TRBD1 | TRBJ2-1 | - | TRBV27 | TGTGCCACCGCAACAGGGGCCTCCTACAATGAGCAGTTCTTC | CATATGASYNEQFF
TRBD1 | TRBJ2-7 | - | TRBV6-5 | TGTGCCAGCAAGCTGGACAGGTCATCCTACGAGCAGTACTTC | CASKLDRSSYEQYF
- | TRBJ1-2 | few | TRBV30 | TGTGCCTGGAATGGCGGAGAGTATGGCTACACCTTC | CAWNGGEYGYTF
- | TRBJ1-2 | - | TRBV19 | TGTGCCAGTAGTAGGGGAAACTACGGACAGACACTTAACTATGGCTACACCTTC | CASSRGNYGQTLNYGYTF
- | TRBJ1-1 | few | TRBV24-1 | TGTGCCACCAGTGATTTTTCACAGTGGACTGAAGCTTTCTTT | CATSDFSQWTEAFF
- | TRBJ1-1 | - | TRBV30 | TGTGCCTGGAGGGGAGGGGCCACTGAAGCTTTCTTT | CAWRGGATEAFF
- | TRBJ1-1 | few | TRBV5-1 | TGCGCCAGCAGCTTGGATTGGCCAACATATAACACTGAAGCTTTCTTT | CASSLDWPTYNTEAFF
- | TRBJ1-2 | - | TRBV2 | TGTGCCAGCAGTGAGAAAGAGGATGGCTACACCTTC | CASSEKEDGYTF
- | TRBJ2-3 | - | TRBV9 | TGTGCCAGCAGCGTAGGCGGCTTTAGCACAGATACGCAGTATTTT | CASSVGGFSTDTQYF
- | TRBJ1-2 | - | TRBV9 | TGTGCCAGCAGCGCCGCTCAGGGGTTGACAGCCTATGGCTACACCTTC | CASSAAQGLTAYGYTF
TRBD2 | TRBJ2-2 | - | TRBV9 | TGTGCCAGCAGCCCGAGGCGGGCGGGGGGGCCCGCCGGGGAGCTGTTTTTT | CASSPRRAGGPAGELFF
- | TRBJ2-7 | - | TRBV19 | TGTGCCAGTACCCCGACCACAGGGATCTCCTACGAGCAGTACTTC | CASTPTTGISYEQYF
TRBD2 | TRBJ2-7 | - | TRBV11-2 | TGTGCCAGCAGCCCCCCAGCGGGGGTGAGGGAGCAGTACTTC | CASSPPAGVREQYF